This T cell receptor (beta chain) emerged from a study of OX40 agonist ivuxolimab in advanced cancers. Looking at the study overall: Patients received ivuxolimab, an agonistic anti-OX40 (CD134) antibody.

Generated by immunoSEQ multiplex PCR, the TCRdb table keeps only in-frame clones and is missing some. The table lists over 40,000 clones, roughly 80% of them singletons. This CDR3 has 15 amino acids. This TCR was sampled from an adult with an advanced solid tumor such as melanoma, head and neck, liver or kidney cancer. The V gene is TRBV1, the J gene TRBJ2-7; the DNA was not compared with TRBD2, the D call given in the table. TRBV1 is shown as a pseudogene. The sample was CD4+ or CD8+ T cells sorted from blood, taken in a trial of the OX40 agonist ivuxolimab. CDR3 coding DNA: TGCACCAGCACCGAACCCGGGACTCGATCCTACGAGCAGTACTTC. Protein product: CTSTEPGTRSYEQYF.